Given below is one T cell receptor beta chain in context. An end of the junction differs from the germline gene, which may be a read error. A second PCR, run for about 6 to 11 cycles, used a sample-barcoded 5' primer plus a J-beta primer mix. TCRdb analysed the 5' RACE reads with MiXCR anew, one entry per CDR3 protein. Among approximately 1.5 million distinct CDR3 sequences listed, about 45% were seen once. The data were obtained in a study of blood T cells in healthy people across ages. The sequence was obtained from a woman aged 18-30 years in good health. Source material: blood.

The CDR3 protein is CASSLARGNEKLFF. The CDR3 bases are TGTGCCAGCAGTCTAGCCAGGGGTAATGAAAAACTGTTTTTC. This sequence joins TRBV7-2 and TRBJ1-4; the D gene is possibly TRBD1 (6 bases). Germline V lookup: CDR1 SGHTA, CDR2 FQGNSA. The CDR3 consists of 14 residues.